These 14 T cell receptor beta chains were all obtained from the same sample, sequenced in a study of blood T cell repertoires in COVID-19. Sequencing used immunoSEQ multiplex PCR; TCRdb keeps in-frame clones, though not all of them. This sample has 90,000 or so clones, with 89% found just once. The sample was peripheral blood. These receptors were taken from a man between 60 and 70 years old with COVID-19, enrolled during active disease.

The J gene is TRBJ1-1, the V gene TRBV2; TRBD1 matches 7 bases. This CDR3 has 13 residues. Germline V gene sequence: CDR1 SNHLY, CDR2 FYNNEI. V lost 2 bases, J lost 8 bases, and 5 bases stayed unmatched. This chain's CDR3 is CASSENRDSEAFF. DNA of the CDR3: TGTGCCAGCAGTGAAAACCGGGACAGCGAAGCTTTCTTT.

J is TRBJ2-7 and V is TRBV6-1, with 11 bases matching TRBD1. The CDR3 runs 16 residues. The V gene end was trimmed by 4 bases and the J gene end by 0 bases; junction bases not matched to a gene: 5. Germline V gene sequence: CDR1 MNHNS, CDR2 SASEGT. Here the CDR3 DNA reads TGTGCCAGCAGTGGGGGGGGGACAGGGGGCTCCTACGAGCAGTACTTC. Its protein product is CASSGGGTGGSYEQYF.

V is TRBV11-1 and J is TRBJ2-1; 11 bases map to TRBD2. Germline lookup yields CDR1 SGHAT and CDR2 FQDESV (reference sequence). The CDR3 covers 15 residues. The trim removed 1 base at V and 7 bases at J, leaving 3 bases unmatched. The CDR3 coding sequence is TGTGCCAGCAGCTTAGAACTAGCGGGAGTTAATGAGCAGTTCTTC. The encoded protein is CASSLELAGVNEQFF.

The chain combines TRBV6-5 with TRBJ2-7; 11 nucleotides align to TRBD2. J lost 6 bases, V lost 6 bases, and 10 bases had no gene match. The germline V gene encodes CDR1 MNHEY and CDR2 SVGAGI. This CDR3 region has 15 residues. CDR3 protein: CASSNIAGGLGEQYF. CDR3 nucleotides: TGTGCCAGCAGCAATATAGCGGGAGGGCTTGGCGAGCAGTACTTC.

Points on this clone: Compared with germline, one end of the junction differs, possibly owing to a read error. V and J are TRBV7-8 and TRBJ2-3; TRBD2 matches at 10 bases. Per the germline V gene, CDR1 is SGHVS and CDR2 is FQNEAQ. The CDR3 spans 14 residues. The CDR3 reads CASSLAGGTDTQYF. DNA of the CDR3: TGTGCCAGCAGCCTAGCGGGAGGCACAGATACGCAGTATTTT.

The chain carries TRBV2 and TRBJ1-1; maybe TRBD1 (5 bases). The germline V and J ends were trimmed by 7 bases and 1 base, with 13 bases remaining between them. The CDR3 sequence is 14 residues long. Per the germline V gene, CDR1 is SNHLY and CDR2 is FYNNEI. DNA for the CDR3: TGTGCCAGCAAACACAAACAGGCGAACACTGAAGCTTTCTTT. The encoded protein is CASKHKQANTEAFF.

The chain is built from TRBV16 and TRBJ1-3; D is uncertain. This CDR3 contains 15 residues. V lost 0 bases, J lost 0 bases, and 6 bases lay in between. Germline loops: CDR1 KGHSY, CDR2 FQNENV. The CDR3 region is CASSQSSSSGNTIYF. Written as DNA, the CDR3 is TGTGCCAGCAGCCAATCCTCGAGCTCTGGAAACACCATATATTTT.

This clone was picked up one time. The rearrangement uses TRBV4-2 and TRBJ2-2, with 10 nucleotides matching TRBD2. The CDR3 runs to 16 residues. With 4 bases clipped from V and 5 bases from J, the junction kept 7 bases outside the gene matches. Germline values: CDR1 LGHNA, CDR2 YNFKEQ. The CDR3 bases are TGTGCCAGCAGCCCGGCGACTAGCGGGTGGACCGGGGAGCTGTTTTTT. Translated: CASSPATSGWTGELFF.

J is TRBJ1-1 and V is TRBV10-2, with 8 bases fitting TRBD1. Germline values: CDR1 WSHSY, CDR2 SAAADI. V was pared by 8 bases and J by 4 bases, with 6 bases of the junction left unmatched. The length of the CDR3 is 13 residues. The CDR3 region has the DNA TGCGCCAGCCGGACAGGGAGGGCCACTGAAGCTTTCTTT. Protein sequence: CASRTGRATEAFF.

V usage is TRBV28 and J usage is TRBJ1-2; TRBD1 might be the D (5 bases). Germline V gene sequence: CDR1 MDHEN, CDR2 SYDVKM. The CDR3 loop spans 13 amino acids. Trimming cost V 4 bases and J 4 bases, with 10 bases left between them. The CDR3 protein is CASSSRQPYGYTF. The CDR3 DNA sequence: TGTGCCAGCAGTTCCCGACAGCCCTATGGCTACACCTTC.

The rearrangement uses TRBV4-2 and TRBJ1-4, with 7 bases that match TRBD1. CDR1 is LGHNA and CDR2 is YNFKEQ in the germline V gene. V trimming: 2 bases; J trimming: 0 bases; junction bases outside the gene matches: 3. This CDR3 contains 16 residues. The chain's CDR3 is CASSQNTGATNEKLFF. The DNA of the CDR3 is TGTGCCAGCAGCCAAAATACAGGGGCAACTAATGAAAAACTGTTTTTT.

J is TRBJ1-2 and V is TRBV3-1 (or the pseudogene TRBV3-2), with a weak D call TRBD1 (6 bases). The CDR3 totals 13 residues. Trimming removed 0 bases at V and 4 bases at J, with 6 bases between. CDR1 is LGHDT and CDR2 is YNNKEL in the germline V gene (reference sequence). DNA of the CDR3: TGTGCCAGCAGCCAAGAGGACAGCTATGGCTACACCTTC. This sequence encodes CASSQEDSYGYTF.

The rearrangement joins TRBV7-8 to TRBJ1-1; tentative D call: TRBD1 (6 bases). This CDR3 has 15 amino acids. V shed 1 base and J shed 3 bases, with 12 bases lying between them. Germline CDR1 is SGHVS and CDR2 is FQNEAQ. The CDR3 DNA sequence: TGTGCCAGCAGCTTAGAGTCAGGGGCCTACACTGAAGCTTTCTTT. This gives the protein CASSLESGAYTEAFF.

This clone was picked up a small number of times. The chain employs TRBV28 and TRBJ2-1, with D hard to call. There are 12 residues in the CDR3. Germline CDR1 is MDHEN and CDR2 is SYDVKM. V was pared by 1 base and J by 12 bases, with 10 bases between. The CDR3 here is CASSLSVSGQFF. The CDR3 DNA reads TGTGCCAGCAGTTTATCGGTTTCAGGGCAGTTCTTC. Filled out from reference TRBV28 and TRBJ2-1, the complete variable domain reads DVKVTQSSRYLVKRTGEKVFLECVQDMDHENMFWYRQDPGLGLRLIYFSYDVKMKEKGDIPEGYSVSREKKERFSLILESASTNQTSMYLCASSLSVSGQFFGPGTRLTVL.